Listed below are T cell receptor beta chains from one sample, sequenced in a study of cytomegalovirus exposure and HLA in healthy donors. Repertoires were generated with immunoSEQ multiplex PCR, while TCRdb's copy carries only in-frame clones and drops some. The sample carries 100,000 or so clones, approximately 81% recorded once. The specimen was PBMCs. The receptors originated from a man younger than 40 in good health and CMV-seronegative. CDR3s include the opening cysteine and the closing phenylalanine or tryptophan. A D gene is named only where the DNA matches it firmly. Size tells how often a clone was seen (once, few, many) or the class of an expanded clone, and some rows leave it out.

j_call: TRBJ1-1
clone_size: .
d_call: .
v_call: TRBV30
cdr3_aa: CAWSRGLDTEAFF
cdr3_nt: TGTGCCTGGAGCAGGGGTCTTGACACTGAAGCTTTCTTT

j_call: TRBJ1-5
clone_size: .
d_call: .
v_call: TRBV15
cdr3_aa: CATSRDILQNNQPQHF
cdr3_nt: TGTGCCACCAGCAGAGATATCCTCCAGAACAATCAGCCCCAGCATTTT

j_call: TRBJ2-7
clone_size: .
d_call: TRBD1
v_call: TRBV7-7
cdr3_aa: CASSLADPGQGTEQYF
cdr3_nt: TGTGCTAGCAGCTTAGCAGACCCGGGACAGGGGACCGAGCAGTACTTC

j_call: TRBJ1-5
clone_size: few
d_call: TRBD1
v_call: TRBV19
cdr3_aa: CASSPRTGGHQPQHF
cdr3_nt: TGTGCCAGTAGTCCGCGGACAGGGGGCCATCAGCCCCAGCATTTT

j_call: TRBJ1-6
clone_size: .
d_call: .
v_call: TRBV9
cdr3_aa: CASSVATMGSGSPLHF
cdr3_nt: TGTGCCAGCAGCGTAGCCACGATGGGTTCGGGTTCACCCCTCCACTTT

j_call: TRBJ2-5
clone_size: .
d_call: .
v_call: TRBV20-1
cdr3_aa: CSSGEETQYF
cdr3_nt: TGCAGTTCCGGGGAAGAGACCCAGTACTTC

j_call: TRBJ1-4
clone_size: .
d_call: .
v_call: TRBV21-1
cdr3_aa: CASSLPGCPAF
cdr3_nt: TGTGCCAGCAGCTTGCCAGGTTGCCCGGCTTTT

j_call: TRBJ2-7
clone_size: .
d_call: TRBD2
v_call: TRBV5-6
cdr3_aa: CASSVTSGRALYEQYF
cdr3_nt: TGTGCCAGCAGCGTGACTAGCGGGAGGGCCTTATACGAGCAGTACTTC

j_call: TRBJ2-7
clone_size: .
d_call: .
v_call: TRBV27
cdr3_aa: CASREGPTGSTRYYEQYF
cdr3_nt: TGTGCCAGCAGAGAAGGACCTACAGGGTCGACGCGATACTACGAGCAGTACTTC

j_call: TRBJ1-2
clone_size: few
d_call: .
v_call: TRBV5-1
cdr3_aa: CASSLDGLDGYTF
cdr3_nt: TGCGCCAGCAGCTTGGACGGACTAGATGGCTACACCTTC

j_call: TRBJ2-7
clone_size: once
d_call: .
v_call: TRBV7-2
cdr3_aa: CASSLDQGSYEQYF
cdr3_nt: TGTGCCAGCAGCTTAGACCAGGGTTCCTACGAGCAGTACTTC

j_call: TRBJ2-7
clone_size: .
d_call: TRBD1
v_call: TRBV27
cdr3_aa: CASSLGDRGGYEQYF
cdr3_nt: TGTGCCAGCAGTTTAGGGGACAGGGGCGGGTACGAGCAGTACTTC

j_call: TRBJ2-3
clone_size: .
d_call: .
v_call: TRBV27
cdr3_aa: CASSRSGNTDTQYF
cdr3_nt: TGTGCCAGCAGTCGTAGCGGAAACACAGATACGCAGTATTTT

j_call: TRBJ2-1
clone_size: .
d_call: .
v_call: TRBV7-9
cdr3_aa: CASSLGTTADEQFF
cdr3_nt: TGTGCCAGCAGCTTGGGGACAACTGCGGATGAGCAGTTCTTC

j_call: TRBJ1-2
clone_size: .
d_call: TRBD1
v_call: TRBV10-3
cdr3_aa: CAISESRSGGRGYTF
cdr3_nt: TGTGCCATCAGTGAGTCGAGATCAGGGGGTAGAGGCTACACCTTC

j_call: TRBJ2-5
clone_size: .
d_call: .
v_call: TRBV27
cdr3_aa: CASSPRGNQETQYF
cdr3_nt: TGTGCCAGCAGCCCAAGGGGGAACCAAGAGACCCAGTACTTC

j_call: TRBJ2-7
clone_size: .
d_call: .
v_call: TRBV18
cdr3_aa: CASSGPDRSYEQYF
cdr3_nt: TGTGCCAGCTCGGGACCTGACAGGTCTTACGAGCAGTACTTC

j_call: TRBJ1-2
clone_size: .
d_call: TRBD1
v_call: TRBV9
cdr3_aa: CASSPQTGGYYGYTF
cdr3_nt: TGTGCCAGCAGCCCCCAGACAGGGGGCTACTATGGCTACACCTTC

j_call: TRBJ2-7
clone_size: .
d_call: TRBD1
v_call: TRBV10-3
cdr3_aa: CATPAEDFHRGDYEQYF
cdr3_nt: TGTGCCACCCCGGCCGAGGATTTCCACAGGGGGGACTACGAGCAGTACTTC

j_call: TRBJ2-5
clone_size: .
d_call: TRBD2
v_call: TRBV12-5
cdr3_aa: CASGLVLSSGIEVGETQYF
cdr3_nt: TGTGCTAGTGGTTTGGTACTATCTAGCGGGATTGAGGTTGGGGAGACCCAGTACTTC

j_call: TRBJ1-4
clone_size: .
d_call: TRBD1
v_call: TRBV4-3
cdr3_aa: CASSQGQGQSAGLFF
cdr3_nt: TGCGCCAGCAGCCAAGGCCAGGGACAGTCTGCCGGACTGTTTTTT

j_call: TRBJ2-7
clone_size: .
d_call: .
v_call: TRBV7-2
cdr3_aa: CASSLGVTAMYEQYF
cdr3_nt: TGTGCCAGCAGCTTAGGGGTGACAGCGATGTACGAGCAGTACTTC

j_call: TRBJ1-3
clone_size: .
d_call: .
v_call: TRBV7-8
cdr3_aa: CASSLLVAGNTIYF
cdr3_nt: TGTGCCAGCAGCTTACTGGTAGCAGGAAACACCATATATTTT

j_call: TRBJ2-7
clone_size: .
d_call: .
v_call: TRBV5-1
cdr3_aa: CASSLEGEQYF
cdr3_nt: TGCGCCAGCAGCTTGGAGGGGGAGCAGTACTTC

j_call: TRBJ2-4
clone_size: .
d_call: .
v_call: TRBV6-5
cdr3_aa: CASSWSEAKNIQYF
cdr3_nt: TGTGCCAGCAGTTGGAGTGAAGCCAAAAACATTCAGTACTTC

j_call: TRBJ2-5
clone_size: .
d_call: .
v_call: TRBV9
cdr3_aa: CASSVGGGETQYF
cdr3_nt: TGTGCCAGCAGCGTAGGTGGGGGGGAGACCCAGTACTTC

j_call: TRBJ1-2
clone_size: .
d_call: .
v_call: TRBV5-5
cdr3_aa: CASSFLAGQRDGYTF
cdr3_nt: TGTGCCAGCAGCTTCTTGGCGGGTCAGAGGGATGGCTACACCTTC

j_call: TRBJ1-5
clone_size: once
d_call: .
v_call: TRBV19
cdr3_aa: CASNPGSSRGQPQHF
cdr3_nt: TGTGCCAGTAATCCGGGGTCCTCCAGGGGTCAGCCCCAGCATTTT